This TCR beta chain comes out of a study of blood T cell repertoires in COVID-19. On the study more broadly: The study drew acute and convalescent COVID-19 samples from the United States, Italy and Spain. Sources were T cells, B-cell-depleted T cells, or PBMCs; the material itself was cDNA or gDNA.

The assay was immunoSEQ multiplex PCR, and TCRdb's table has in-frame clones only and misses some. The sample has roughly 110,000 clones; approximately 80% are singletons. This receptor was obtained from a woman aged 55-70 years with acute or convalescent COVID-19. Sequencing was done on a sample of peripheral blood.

The CDR3 here is CASSPSTATNEKLFF. For the CDR3, the DNA is TGTGCCAGCAGCCCTAGCACTGCAACTAATGAAAAACTGTTTTTT. The chain carries TRBV5-6 and TRBJ1-4; D not resolved. CDR3 length equals 15 residues. V dropped 4 bases and J dropped 0 bases, with 10 bases sitting between them. The germline CDR1 and CDR2 sequences are SGHDT and YYEEEE.